The 23 T cell receptor beta chains reported below all come from one sample, sequenced in a study of CD8 T cells in ankylosing spondylitis. MiXCR, applied by TCRdb to the 5' RACE reads, yields one record per CDR3 protein. Among some 800,000 distinct CDR3 sequences listed, 10% to 15% were seen once. No antigens are known for them. Study-level findings and limits: Seemingly distinctive of ankylosing spondylitis blood was a TCR beta motif formed by eight highly homologous variants.

Input material: blood, either unsorted or a sorted T cell fraction (not recorded which). The receptors were sampled from a male donor with ankylosing spondylitis.

This clonotype came up a few times. The V call is TRBV28, the J call TRBJ1-1; 7 bases match TRBD1. J lost 8 bases, V lost 5 bases, and 14 bases had no gene match. The germline gives CDR1 MDHEN, CDR2 SYDVKM. The CDR3 contains 15 residues. The CDR3 DNA reads TGTGCCAGCAGTATTCCAGGGGGGGAAGGAAGAGAAGCTTTCTTT. This sequence encodes CASSIPGGEGREAFF.

This clonotype showed up just a few times. This chain connects TRBV7-2 to TRBJ2-5; TRBD1 matches 7 bases. Germline lookup yields CDR1 SGHTA and CDR2 FQGNSA. The CDR3 contains 14 residues. V gave up 4 bases and J gave up 3 bases; unmatched junction bases: 5. CDR3 protein: CASSSLDREETQYF. CDR3 DNA: TGTGCCAGCAGCTCTTTAGACAGGGAAGAGACCCAGTACTTC.

This clonotype showed up just a few times. The chain has TRBV6-1 and TRBJ1-2; D is ambiguous. Germline V gives CDR1 MNHNS, CDR2 SASEGT. V was pared by 6 bases and J by 6 bases, with 17 bases between. CDR3 length: 14 amino acids. The CDR3 region is CASRWHPQDDGYTF. For the CDR3, the DNA is TGTGCCAGCAGGTGGCACCCTCAGGATGATGGCTACACCTTC.

This clonotype was seen a few times. Here the CDR3 reads CASSLLRGPDEQYF. CDR3 nucleotide sequence: TGTGCCAGCAGTTTACTAAGGGGGCCCGACGAGCAGTACTTC. The gene calls are TRBV28 and TRBJ2-7; TRBD1 agrees at 7 bases. This CDR3 has 14 residues. The germline CDR1 and CDR2 sequences are MDHEN and SYDVKM. V shed 2 bases, J shed 5 bases, and the junction held 6 bases outside the gene matches.

This clonotype was observed a few times. The V and J genes are TRBV10-3 and TRBJ1-3; D not resolved. Trimming left V 6 bases short and J 1 base short, with 4 bases between. Germline-derived CDR1 and CDR2 are ENHRY and SYGVKD. The CDR3 has 12 residues. This chain's CDR3 is CAIRPSGNTIYF. The CDR3, as DNA: TGTGCCATCAGACCATCTGGAAACACCATATATTTT.

A remark on this clonotype: A read error may be the cause here, since a much bigger clone is one base away. This rearrangement joins TRBV4-1 to TRBJ1-1, with D perhaps matching TRBD1 (5 bases). V lost 6 bases and J lost 4, with 18 bases in between. The CDR3 length is 15 residues. Germline CDR1 and CDR2: MGHRA and YSYEKL. The CDR3 DNA is TGCGCCAGCAGTCGTACGGACATGGTCGGCACTGAAGCTTTCTTT. Its translation is CASSRTDMVGTEAFF.

Only a few counts were recorded for this clonotype. The chain is built from TRBV7-2 and TRBJ2-6; D is unclear. CDR1 is SGHTA and CDR2 is FQGNSA in the germline V gene. CDR3 size: 15 residues. Trimming removed 4 bases at V and 1 base at J, with 8 bases between. The CDR3 sequence is CASSSSLSGANVLTF. CDR3 DNA sequence: TGTGCCAGCAGCTCTTCCTTATCTGGGGCCAACGTCCTGACTTTC.

This chain uses TRBV12-3 or TRBV12-4 with TRBJ1-5; D is unresolved. The CDR3 runs 17 residues. V was shortened by 5 bases and J by 5 bases, with 22 bases between the two germline ends. CDR3 amino acids: CASSTLPKALGDQPQHF. Written as DNA, the CDR3 is TGTGCCAGCAGTACCCTCCCAAAGGCCCTTGGCGATCAGCCCCAGCATTTT.

V usage is TRBV18 and J usage is TRBJ2-3, with D possibly being TRBD1 (7 bases). The CDR3 is made up of 15 amino acids. V gave up 2 bases and J gave up 2 bases, with 11 bases separating them. Germline loops: CDR1 KGHSH, CDR2 LQKENI. The CDR3 sequence is CASSPGGTDTDTQYF. The CDR3 DNA reads as TGTGCCAGCTCACCAGGAGGGACAGACACAGATACGCAGTATTTT.

This clonotype has a handful of counts. This chain joins TRBV20-1 and TRBJ2-1; TRBD2 matches 7 bases. The CDR3 runs to 15 residues. Trimming cost V 3 bases and J 3 bases; bases outside gene matches: 8. CDR1 is DFQATT and CDR2 is SNEGSKA in the germline V gene (reference sequence). As DNA, the CDR3 is TGCAGTGCTAGCCCAGCGGGACCCAACTACAATGAGCAGTTCTTC. Translated: CSASPAGPNYNEQFF.

This chain uses TRBV18 with TRBJ2-2; no clear D gene. V was shortened by 3 bases and J by 0 bases, with 11 bases between the two germline ends. Germline lookup yields CDR1 KGHSH and CDR2 LQKENI. The CDR3 runs to 16 residues. The CDR3 region has the DNA TGTGCCAGCTCACCTCCTTTGGGGACGAACACCGGGGAGCTGTTTTTT. As protein: CASSPPLGTNTGELFF.

J is TRBJ1-5 and V is TRBV7-2; D unclear. Germline values: CDR1 SGHTA, CDR2 FQGNSA. There are 15 residues in the CDR3. Trimming shortened V by 4 bases and J by 1 base, and 11 bases separated the two germline ends. CDR3 DNA: TGTGCCAGCAGCTCCGGGGTTAGCAGCAATCAGCCCCAGCATTTT. Residues: CASSSGVSSNQPQHF.

This chain uses TRBV27 with TRBJ2-1; D tentatively reads TRBD1 or TRBD2 (5 bases each). CDR1 MNHEY and CDR2 SMNVEV come from the germline V gene (reference sequence). This CDR3 spans 15 amino acids. Trimming took off 6 bases at V and 10 bases at J, with 22 bases between the two ends. The CDR3 loop reads CASSPGLGARGEQFF. The CDR3 DNA reads TGTGCCAGCAGCCCAGGGCTTGGGGCTCGGGGAGAGCAGTTCTTC.

This clonotype has only a few counts. The V call is TRBV28, the J call TRBJ2-5; D is possibly TRBD1 (6 bases). The CDR3 consists of 16 residues. Germline lookup yields CDR1 MDHEN and CDR2 SYDVKM. V was shortened by 7 bases and J by 2 bases, with 20 bases between the two germline ends. The CDR3 here is CASTRNPGHTQETQYF. The CDR3, as DNA: TGTGCCAGCACCCGTAACCCGGGACACACTCAAGAGACCCAGTACTTC. Variable domain in full (rest from reference TRBV28 and TRBJ2-5): DVKVTQSSRYLVKRTGEKVFLECVQDMDHENMFWYRQDPGLGLRLIYFSYDVKMKEKGDIPEGYSVSREKKERFSLILESASTNQTSMYLCASTRNPGHTQETQYFGPGTRLLVL.

The rearrangement links TRBV4-3 to TRBJ2-1; no definite D call. CDR1 is LGHNA and CDR2 is YSLEER in the germline V gene. The V end lost 0 bases, the J end lost 4 bases, and 7 bases lay between the germline ends. This CDR3 region has 14 residues. CDR3 sequence (DNA): TGCGCCAGCAGCCAAGAGGGCAGTTACAATGAGCAGTTCTTC. Protein product: CASSQEGSYNEQFF.

This sequence joins TRBV7-2 and TRBJ2-7; the match to TRBD1 covers 9 bases. Germline CDR1 and CDR2: SGHTA and FQGNSA. This CDR3 spans 16 amino acids. J gave up 2 bases and V 1 base, and 6 bases lay outside the gene matches. CDR3 DNA: TGTGCCAGCAGCTTAGGATGGGACAGGGTCACCTACGAGCAGTACTTC. Amino acids: CASSLGWDRVTYEQYF.

This clonotype came up many times. The chain uses TRBV6-1 and TRBJ1-2; D is uncertain. The CDR3 length is 14 residues. V lost 5 bases to trimming and J lost 2 bases, with 12 bases between them. Germline V CDR1 and CDR2: MNHNS, SASEGT. The chain's CDR3 is CASSLGLANYGYTF. The CDR3, as DNA: TGTGCCAGCAGTCTAGGACTTGCCAACTATGGCTACACCTTC.

The CDR3 loop is CSAADRVRAFF. Written as DNA, the CDR3 is TGCAGCGCAGCGGACAGGGTACGCGCTTTCTTT. V and J are TRBV29-1 and TRBJ1-1; 8 bases line up with TRBD1. This CDR3 region has 11 residues. Germline V CDR1 and CDR2: SQVTM, ANQGSEA. The trim removed 7 bases at V and 11 bases at J, leaving 9 bases unmatched.

V and J are TRBV24-1 and TRBJ1-1, with TRBD1 matching over 8 bases. Germline V lookup: CDR1 KGHDR, CDR2 SFDVKD. J was trimmed by 6 bases and V by 5 bases; bases with no gene match: 4. The CDR3 totals 13 residues. CDR3 amino acids: CATSGQQGAEAFF. The CDR3 DNA sequence: TGTGCCACCAGTGGTCAACAGGGGGCTGAAGCTTTCTTT.

The chain joins TRBV3-1 to TRBJ2-7; TRBD1 aligns across 12 bases. The CDR3 spans 15 residues. CDR1 is LGHDT, CDR2 YNNKEL, per germline (reference sequence). J lost 5 bases, V lost 4 bases, and 6 bases had no gene match. The CDR3 spells CASSPPGTGGHEQYF. CDR3 nucleotide sequence: TGTGCCAGCAGCCCTCCCGGGACAGGGGGCCACGAGCAGTACTTC.

This clonotype was observed a handful of times. The V and J genes are TRBV7-2 and TRBJ2-1, with a weak D call TRBD2 (6 bases). Germline CDR1 and CDR2: SGHTA and FQGNSA. The CDR3 runs to 13 residues. V dropped 5 bases and J dropped 13 bases, with 18 bases sitting between them. The CDR3 sequence: CASSLRSGGNQFF. Written as DNA, the CDR3 is TGTGCCAGCAGCCTCAGATCCGGGGGTAATCAGTTCTTC.

This clonotype was found a few times. The chain has TRBV9 and TRBJ2-3; D not certain. Germline CDR1 reads SGDLS; CDR2 reads YYNGEE. V was trimmed by 7 bases and J by 0 bases, leaving 12 bases between them. This CDR3 is built from 14 residues. CDR3 protein: CASGRLSSTDTQYF. CDR3 coding DNA: TGTGCCAGCGGCAGGTTATCTAGCACAGATACGCAGTATTTT.

This clonotype was seen more than once but under ten times. This chain joins TRBV6-5 and TRBJ2-7; unclear D gene. V lost 0 bases to trimming and J lost 1 base, with 7 bases between them. The CDR3 spans 14 residues. Germline CDR1 and CDR2: MNHEY and SVGAGI. The CDR3 reads CASSYSISSYEQYF. CDR3 sequence (DNA): TGTGCCAGCAGTTACTCGATCAGTTCCTACGAGCAGTACTTC.